One sample yielded the 31 T cell receptor beta chains listed below, sequenced in a study of CD8 T cells in ankylosing spondylitis. The antigens of these receptors remain unknown. Notes on the study in general: Seemingly characteristic of ankylosing spondylitis blood was a TCR beta motif consisting of under 10 highly homologous variants.

TCRdb recomputed calls from the 5' RACE reads with MiXCR, one row per CDR3 protein. The table records some 200,000 distinct CDR3 sequences, 7.3% of them present only once. The sequenced material came from blood, either unsorted or a sorted T cell fraction (not recorded which). The receptors were sampled from a male donor with ankylosing spondylitis.

In this sample, this clonotype turned up many times. This chain links TRBV11-2 with TRBJ1-4; D perhaps matches TRBD1 (5 bases). The V gene lost 5 bases and the J gene lost 6 bases, with 10 bases spanning the gap. CDR3 length: 13 residues. CDR1 and CDR2 from the germline V gene are SGHAT and FQNNGV. The CDR3 sequence: CASSRDVYEKLFF. For the CDR3, the DNA is TGTGCCAGCAGCAGGGACGTTTATGAAAAACTGTTTTTT.

This clonotype was observed many times. The genes are TRBV27 and TRBJ2-3; TRBD2 matches at 7 bases. The germline V gene has CDR1 MNHEY and CDR2 SMNVEV (reference sequence). The CDR3 loop spans 14 amino acids. The J segment lost 4 bases and the V segment lost 7 bases, leaving 8 bases of the junction unmatched. The CDR3 DNA sequence: TGTGCCAGCACCCTCGGGGGGAGCGCAGATACGCAGTATTTT. Protein: CASTLGGSADTQYF.

There are many counts of this clonotype. The rearrangement joins TRBV10-3 to TRBJ1-2; no definite D call. V was clipped by 2 bases and J by 5 bases, with 12 bases between them. Germline V CDR1 and CDR2: ENHRY, SYGVKD. The CDR3 loop spans 14 amino acids. DNA for the CDR3: TGTGCCATCAGTGAGAGTGCAGAGAAGTATGGCTACACCTTC. It encodes CAISESAEKYGYTF.

This clonotype has ten or more counts. The J gene is TRBJ2-3, the V gene TRBV19, with D tentatively TRBD1 (5 bases). Germline loops: CDR1 LNHDA, CDR2 SQIVND (reference sequence). Trimming took off 3 bases at V and 1 base at J, with 11 bases between the two ends. The CDR3 has 15 residues. The CDR3 is CASSIQGIGTDTQYF. The CDR3 region has the DNA TGTGCCAGTAGTATCCAGGGTATAGGCACAGATACGCAGTATTTT.

This clonotype was seen at least ten times. The rearrangement links TRBV6-2 or TRBV6-3 to TRBJ1-2; D gene unclear. The CDR3 is 16 residues long. Trimming removed 2 bases from V and 3 bases from J, with 16 bases in between. Germline CDR1 reads MNHEY; CDR2 reads SVGEGT. The DNA for the CDR3 is TGTGCCAGCAGTTACCCTAGGACGGGCACCTACTATGGCTACACCTTC. This gives the protein CASSYPRTGTYYGYTF.

This clonotype was recorded many times. The V gene is TRBV10-3, the J gene TRBJ2-7, with D perhaps TRBD2 (5 bases). The CDR3 length is 15 residues. Per the germline V gene, CDR1 is ENHRY and CDR2 is SYGVKD. Deletions cut 2 bases from V and 0 bases from J, with 11 bases between. This CDR3 reads CAISEPRRGSYEQYF. The CDR3 DNA sequence: TGTGCCATCAGTGAGCCGAGACGGGGCTCCTACGAGCAGTACTTC.

This clonotype was observed at least ten times. The gene calls are TRBV5-1 and TRBJ1-1; D not resolved. CDR3 length equals 15 residues. Trimming took 0 bases from V and 3 from J, leaving 12 bases between them. From germline, CDR1 is SGHRS and CDR2 YFSETQ. The CDR3 spells CASSLVEGMDTEAFF. CDR3 bases: TGCGCCAGCAGCTTGGTGGAGGGTATGGACACTGAAGCTTTCTTT. The full variable domain, completed using reference TRBV5-1 and TRBJ1-1, is KAGVTQTPRYLIKTRGQQVTLSCSPISGHRSVSWYQQTPGQGLQFLFEYFSETQRNKGNFPGRFSGRQFSNSRSEMNVSTLELGDSALYLCASSLVEGMDTEAFFGQGTRLTVV.

This clonotype turned up a few times. The chain uses TRBV11-1 and TRBJ2-6, with D perhaps matching TRBD1 (6 bases). From germline, CDR1 is SGHAT and CDR2 FQDESV (reference sequence). The CDR3 is 19 residues long. V was pared by 5 bases and J by 1 base, with 21 bases between. CDR3: CASSLTTGHLASGANVLTF. The DNA of the CDR3 is TGTGCCAGCAGCCTGACGACGGGACACTTAGCATCTGGGGCCAACGTCCTGACTTTC.

This clonotype was counted at least ten times. CDR3 coding DNA: TGTGCCAGCAGCTTAAGCGGGGGGGCTTACAATGAGCAGTTCTTC. Protein product: CASSLSGGAYNEQFF. The rearrangement links TRBV5-6 to TRBJ2-1; 10 bases match TRBD2. The CDR3 contains 15 residues. Germline CDR1 and CDR2: SGHDT and YYEEEE. V shed 2 bases, J shed 4 bases, and the junction held 3 bases outside the gene matches. Based on the CDR3 plus reference TRBV5-6 and TRBJ2-1, the full variable domain is DAGVTQSPTHLIKTRGQQVTLRCSPKSGHDTVSWYQQALGQGPQFIFQYYEEEERQRGNFPDRFSGHQFPNYSSELNVNALLLGDSALYLCASSLSGGAYNEQFFGPGTRLTVL.

This clonotype was counted at least ten times. V usage is TRBV11-1 and J usage is TRBJ1-3, with TRBD1 matching 8 bases. This CDR3 has 18 amino acids. With V trimmed by 4 bases and J by 0 bases, 11 bases remained unmatched. Germline-derived CDR1 and CDR2 are SGHAT and FQDESV (reference sequence). The CDR3 bases are TGTGCCAGCAGCTACCAGATGGGACAGGAGAGCTCTGGAAACACCATATATTTT. Its protein is CASSYQMGQESSGNTIYF.

This clonotype has at least ten counts. This sequence joins TRBV28 and TRBJ2-7, with 8 bases fitting TRBD1. CDR3 size: 19 residues. Losses at the gene ends were 6 bases for V and 0 bases for J; bases not matched to a gene: 19. Germline V gene lookup returns CDR1 MDHEN and CDR2 SYDVKM. CDR3 sequence reads: CASSELSYTGGSSSYEQYF. The CDR3 DNA sequence: TGTGCCAGCAGCGAGCTGTCTTATACAGGGGGATCGAGCTCCTACGAGCAGTACTTC.

This clonotype was observed at least ten times. The J gene is TRBJ2-3, the V gene TRBV6-1, with D possibly TRBD1 on 5 matching bases. There are 16 residues in the CDR3. Germline CDR1 MNHNS, CDR2 SASEGT. V was pared by 6 bases and J by 3 bases, with 19 bases between. The CDR3 protein is CASRTRVVSVTDTQYF. In DNA, the CDR3 is TGTGCCAGCAGGACCAGGGTTGTCAGTGTTACAGATACGCAGTATTTT.

This clonotype was found many times. The J gene is TRBJ1-1, the V gene TRBV11-2; the match to TRBD1 covers 7 bases. The CDR3 is made up of 13 amino acids. Germline lookup yields CDR1 SGHAT and CDR2 FQNNGV. The ends lost 1 base at V and 11 bases at J; junction bases unmatched: 7. CDR3 sequence: CASSLGAGGPAFF. In DNA form, the CDR3 reads TGTGCCAGCAGCTTAGGAGCAGGGGGACCCGCTTTCTTT.

At least ten counts were recorded for this clonotype. The V and J genes are TRBV7-2 and TRBJ2-1; D ambiguous. CDR1 is SGHTA and CDR2 is FQGNSA in the germline V gene. This CDR3 region has 16 residues. Trimming took 5 bases from V and 3 from J, leaving 17 bases between them. The DNA of the CDR3 is TGTGCCAGCAGCCCGGCCATGGGCGGTTACTACAATGAGCAGTTCTTC. Protein product: CASSPAMGGYYNEQFF.

This clonotype showed up many times. The rearrangement uses TRBV29-1 and TRBJ1-1; D is unresolved. Trimming removed 3 bases from V and 2 bases from J, with 7 bases in between. This CDR3 contains 12 residues. CDR1 SQVTM and CDR2 ANQGSEA come from the germline V gene. DNA for the CDR3: TGCAGCGTTGATTGGGGAAACACTGAAGCTTTCTTT. It yields the protein CSVDWGNTEAFF.

This clonotype was seen ten or more times. The rearrangement links TRBV30 to TRBJ2-5, with D hard to call. Trimming took 2 bases from V and 2 from J, leaving 9 bases between them. The CDR3 consists of 13 residues. Germline loops: CDR1 GTSNPN, CDR2 SVGIG (reference sequence). As DNA, the CDR3 is TGTGCCTGGAGTCCCAAGGAGCAAGAGACCCAGTACTTC. The encoded protein is CAWSPKEQETQYF.

This clonotype has ten or more counts. CDR3 protein: CASSYEGAEQFF. The CDR3 DNA reads as TGTGCCAGCAGTTACGAGGGGGCTGAGCAGTTCTTC. V gene TRBV6-5 combines with J gene TRBJ2-1, with 7 bases that match TRBD1. V lost 2 bases, J lost 9 bases, and 1 base stayed unmatched. Germline V gene sequence: CDR1 MNHEY, CDR2 SVGAGI. CDR3 length: 12 amino acids.

This clonotype was picked up a small number of times. The chain's CDR3 is CASRNGTGMLVGRDTQYF. CDR3 coding DNA: TGTGCCAGCAGAAACGGGACAGGGATGTTAGTGGGCCGGGATACGCAGTATTTT. This sequence joins TRBV11-1 and TRBJ2-3, with 9 bases aligning to TRBD1. From germline, CDR1 is SGHAT and CDR2 FQDESV (reference sequence). The CDR3 has 18 amino acids. The V and J ends lost 6 bases and 6 bases, in that order; junction bases with no gene match: 19.

Only a few counts were recorded for this clonotype. The chain joins TRBV20-1 to TRBJ1-2; D uncertain. Trimming shortened V by 1 base and J by 7 bases, and 7 bases separated the two germline ends. CDR3 size: 11 residues. Germline-derived CDR1 and CDR2 are DFQATT and SNEGSKA (reference sequence). As DNA, the CDR3 is TGCAGTGCTAGAGGGGTGGTTGGCTACACCTTC. Its protein is CSARGVVGYTF.

The chain joins TRBV10-1 to TRBJ2-3, with D possibly TRBD2 on 7 matching bases. CDR1 WNHNN and CDR2 SYGVQD come from the germline V gene (reference sequence). The CDR3 length is 14 residues. The V and J ends lost 6 bases and 4 bases respectively, with 14 bases between them. CDR3 loop: CASSFRGGPDTQYF. CDR3 bases: TGCGCCAGCAGCTTCAGGGGAGGGCCAGATACGCAGTATTTT.

The table lists this clonotype with many counts. The rearrangement joins TRBV14 to TRBJ2-2; 9 bases align to TRBD1. After removal of 1 base from V and 3 bases from J, the junction contained 0 bases not matched to a gene. CDR1 is SGHDN and CDR2 is FVKESK in the germline V gene. This CDR3 is built from 15 residues. CDR3 nucleotides: TGTGCCAGCAGCCAAGGGACAGGGGACACCGGGGAGCTGTTTTTT. Its translation: CASSQGTGDTGELFF.

This sequence joins TRBV19 and TRBJ2-7; D is perhaps TRBD1 (6 bases). There are 16 residues in the CDR3. The germline V and J ends were trimmed by 4 bases and 2 bases, with 18 bases remaining between them. CDR1 LNHDA and CDR2 SQIVND come from the germline V gene (reference sequence). The CDR3 region is CASSTLRAGAAYEQYF. In DNA form, the CDR3 reads TGTGCCAGTAGTACCCTCAGGGCAGGGGCGGCCTACGAGCAGTACTTC.

The chain has TRBV7-4 and TRBJ1-1, with D perhaps matching TRBD1 (6 bases). CDR1 is SGHVT and CDR2 is SQSDAQ in the germline V gene. Trimming cost V 5 bases and J 2 bases, with 18 bases left between them. The CDR3 has 16 residues. In DNA, the CDR3 is TGTGCCAGCAGCCCGCACCGTTGGACAGCCAACACTGAAGCTTTCTTT. It encodes CASSPHRWTANTEAFF.

This clonotype has at least ten counts. The gene calls are TRBV29-1 and TRBJ1-1, with D possibly matching TRBD1 (6 bases). Trimming stripped 0 bases from V and 1 base from J, with 6 bases between. This CDR3 spans 13 amino acids. CDR1 and CDR2 from the germline V gene are SQVTM and ANQGSEA. CDR3 nucleotide sequence: TGCAGCGTTGAAGAGACAGGGAACACTGAAGCTTTCTTT. It translates to CSVEETGNTEAFF.

V is TRBV7-6 and J is TRBJ1-1, with D possibly TRBD1 on 5 matching bases. Germline loops: CDR1 SGHVS, CDR2 FNYEAQ. V lost 1 base and J 2 bases, leaving 20 bases between the germline ends. This CDR3 has 18 amino acids. The CDR3 loop is CASSLGVSTGDGNTEAFF. The CDR3, as DNA: TGTGCCAGCAGCTTAGGCGTTAGTACCGGGGACGGAAACACTGAAGCTTTCTTT. The full variable domain, rest sourced from reference TRBV7-6 and TRBJ1-1, is GAGVSQSPRYKVTKRGQDVALRCDPISGHVSLYWYRQALGQGPEFLTYFNYEAQQDKSGLPNDRFSAERPEGSISTLTIQRTEQRDSAMYRCASSLGVSTGDGNTEAFFGQGTRLTVV.

Ten or more counts support this clonotype. V is TRBV6-2 or TRBV6-3 and J is TRBJ1-2; 9 bases map to TRBD1. CDR3 length: 14 amino acids. CDR1 and CDR2 (germline): MNHEY, SVGEGT. Unmatched junction bases numbered 8, after V lost 6 bases and J lost 6 bases. The CDR3 sequence: CASRDRGAAHGYTF. DNA for the CDR3: TGTGCCAGCAGGGACAGGGGCGCGGCCCATGGCTACACCTTC.

This clonotype has more than one count but fewer than ten. This rearrangement joins TRBV7-8 to TRBJ2-2, with unresolved D. V dropped 1 base and J dropped 7 bases, with 19 bases sitting between them. The CDR3 has 17 residues. Germline assignment: CDR1 SGHVS and CDR2 FQNEAQ. For the CDR3, the DNA is TGTGCCAGCAGCTTAGACGGTCGGTCGGCAGATCTCGGGGAGCTGTTTTTT. It yields the protein CASSLDGRSADLGELFF.

This clonotype has at least ten counts. In DNA, the CDR3 is TGTGCCAGCAGCCATTACAGGGGGAACACTGAAGCTTTCTTT. Protein sequence: CASSHYRGNTEAFF. The rearrangement joins TRBV3-1 to TRBJ1-1; 7 nucleotides align to TRBD1. The germline V gene has CDR1 LGHDT and CDR2 YNNKEL (reference sequence). Unmatched junction bases numbered 2, after V lost 3 bases and J lost 1 base. This CDR3 has 14 residues.

This clonotype appeared many times. This sequence joins TRBV29-1 and TRBJ2-1; 8 bases fit TRBD1. V shed 6 bases and J 4 bases; nucleotides not matched to a gene: 8. Germline CDR1 is SQVTM and CDR2 is ANQGSEA. The CDR3 is 14 residues long. The CDR3 region has the DNA TGCAGCGTGACCGGGACAGGAGCGTACAATGAGCAGTTCTTC. It translates to CSVTGTGAYNEQFF.

The table lists this clonotype with many counts. The chain employs TRBV20-1 and TRBJ2-3; D ambiguous. This CDR3 has 16 residues. In germline, CDR1 is DFQATT, CDR2 SNEGSKA (reference sequence). The V end was cut by 0 bases, the J end by 0 bases, with 13 bases between. CDR3 sequence (DNA): TGCAGTGCTAGAGATATAACAGCCTCTAGCACAGATACGCAGTATTTT. Translating gives CSARDITASSTDTQYF.

The J gene is TRBJ2-7, the V gene TRBV30, with D possibly matching TRBD1 (5 bases). This CDR3 comprises 13 residues. The V gene lost 7 bases and the J gene lost 3 bases, with 16 bases spanning the gap. Germline loops: CDR1 GTSNPN, CDR2 SVGIG (reference sequence). CDR3 sequence reads: CASRAQGYYEQYF. CDR3 in DNA: TGTGCCTCACGAGCGCAGGGCTACTACGAGCAGTACTTC.